This entry concerns a single TCR beta chain. The patients had localized lung adenocarcinoma, a non-small cell subtype. The source of the sample is a study of CD4 and CD8 cells across lung adenocarcinoma regions. TCRdb fed the PCR reads into MiXCR, producing one record per CDR3 protein. The sample has 6,000 to 7,500 distinct CDR3 sequences, roughly 57% seen once. Sequenced sample: CD8+ T cells from the center of a lung tumor. The source of this sequence is a male donor with lung adenocarcinoma. The CD4 and CD8 labels of this study may be unreliable.

CDR3 amino acids: CASSSGEGNTDTQYF. CDR3 nucleotide sequence: TGTGCCAGCAGCTCGGGAGAGGGGAACACAGATACGCAGTACTTC. V gene TRBV7-9 combines with J gene TRBJ2-3; D is possibly TRBD2 (6 bases). Near its end, the DNA agrees better with TRBJ2-7, so the J call may be wrong. In germline, CDR1 is SEHNR, CDR2 FQNEAQ (reference sequence). This CDR3 region has 15 residues.